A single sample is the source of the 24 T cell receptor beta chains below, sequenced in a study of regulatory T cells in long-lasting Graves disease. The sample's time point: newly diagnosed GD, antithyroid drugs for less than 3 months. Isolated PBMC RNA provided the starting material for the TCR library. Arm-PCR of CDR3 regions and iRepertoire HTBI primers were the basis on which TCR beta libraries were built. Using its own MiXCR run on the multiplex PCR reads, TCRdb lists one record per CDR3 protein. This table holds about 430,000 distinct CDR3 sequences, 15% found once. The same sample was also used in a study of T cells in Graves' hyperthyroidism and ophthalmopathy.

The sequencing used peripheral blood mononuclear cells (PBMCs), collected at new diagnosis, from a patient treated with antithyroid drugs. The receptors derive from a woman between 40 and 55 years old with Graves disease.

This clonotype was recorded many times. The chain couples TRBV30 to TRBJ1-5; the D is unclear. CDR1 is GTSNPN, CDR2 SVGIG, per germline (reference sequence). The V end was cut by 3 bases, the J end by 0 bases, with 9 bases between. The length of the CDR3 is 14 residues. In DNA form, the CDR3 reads TGTGCCTGGAGCGCCGACACTAGCAATCAGCCCCAGCATTTT. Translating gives CAWSADTSNQPQHF.

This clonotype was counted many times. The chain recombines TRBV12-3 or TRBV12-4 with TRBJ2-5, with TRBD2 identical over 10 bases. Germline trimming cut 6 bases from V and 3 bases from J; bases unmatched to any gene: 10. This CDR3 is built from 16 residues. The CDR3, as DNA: TGTGCCAGCAGCCGAACCGGGACTAGCGTAAAAGAGACCCAGTACTTC. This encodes CASSRTGTSVKETQYF.

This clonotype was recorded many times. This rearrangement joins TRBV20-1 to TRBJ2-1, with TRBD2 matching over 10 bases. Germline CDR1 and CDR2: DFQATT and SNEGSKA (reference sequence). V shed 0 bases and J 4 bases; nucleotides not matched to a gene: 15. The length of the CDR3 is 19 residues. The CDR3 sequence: CSARDYQREGPIPYNEQFF. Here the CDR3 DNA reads TGCAGTGCTAGAGATTATCAGCGGGAGGGCCCTATCCCTTACAATGAGCAGTTCTTC.

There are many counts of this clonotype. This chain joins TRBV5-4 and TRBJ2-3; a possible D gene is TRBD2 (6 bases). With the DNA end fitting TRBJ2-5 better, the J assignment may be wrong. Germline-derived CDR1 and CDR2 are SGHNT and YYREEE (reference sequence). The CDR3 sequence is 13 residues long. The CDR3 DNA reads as TGTGCCAGCAGCATGGAGGGCCAGGAGTCCCAGTACTTC. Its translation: CASSMEGQESQYF.

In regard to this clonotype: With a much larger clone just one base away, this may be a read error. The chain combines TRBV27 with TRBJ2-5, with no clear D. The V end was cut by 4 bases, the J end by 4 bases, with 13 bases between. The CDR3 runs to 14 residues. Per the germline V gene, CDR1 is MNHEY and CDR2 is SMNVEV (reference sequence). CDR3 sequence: CASSSPYPGETQYF. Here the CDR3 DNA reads TGTGCCAGCAGTTCGCCTTACCCCGGAGAGACCCAGTACTTC.

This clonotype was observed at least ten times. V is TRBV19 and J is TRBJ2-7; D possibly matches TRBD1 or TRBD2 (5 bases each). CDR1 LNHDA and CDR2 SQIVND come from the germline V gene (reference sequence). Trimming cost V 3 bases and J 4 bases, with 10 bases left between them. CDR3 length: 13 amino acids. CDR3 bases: TGTGCCAGTAGTATCGGGGACGAATACGAGCAGTACTTC. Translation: CASSIGDEYEQYF.

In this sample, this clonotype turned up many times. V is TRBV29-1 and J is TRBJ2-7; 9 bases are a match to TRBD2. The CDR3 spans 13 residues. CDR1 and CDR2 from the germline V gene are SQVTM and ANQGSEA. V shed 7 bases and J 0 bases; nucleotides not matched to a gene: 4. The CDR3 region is CSGRLADSYEQYF. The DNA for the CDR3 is TGCAGCGGTCGACTAGCGGACTCCTACGAGCAGTACTTC.

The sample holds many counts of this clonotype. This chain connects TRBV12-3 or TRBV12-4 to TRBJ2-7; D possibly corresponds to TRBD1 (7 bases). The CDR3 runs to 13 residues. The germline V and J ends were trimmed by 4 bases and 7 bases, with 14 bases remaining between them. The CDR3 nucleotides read TGTGCCAGCAGTTATGGAGGGGGCGCAGAGCAGTACTTC. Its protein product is CASSYGGGAEQYF.

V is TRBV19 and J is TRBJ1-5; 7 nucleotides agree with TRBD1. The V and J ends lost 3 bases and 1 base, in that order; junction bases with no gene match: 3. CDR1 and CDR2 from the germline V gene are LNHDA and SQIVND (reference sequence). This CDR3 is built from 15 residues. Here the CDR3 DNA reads TGTGCCAGTAGTATGGACAGGTTAAGCAATCAGCCCCAGCATTTT. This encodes CASSMDRLSNQPQHF. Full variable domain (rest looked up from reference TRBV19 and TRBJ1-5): DGGITQSPKYLFRKEGQNVTLSCEQNLNHDAMYWYRQDPGQGLRLIYYSQIVNDFQKGDIAEGYSVSREKKESFPLTVTSAQKNPTAFYLCASSMDRLSNQPQHFGDGTRLSIL.

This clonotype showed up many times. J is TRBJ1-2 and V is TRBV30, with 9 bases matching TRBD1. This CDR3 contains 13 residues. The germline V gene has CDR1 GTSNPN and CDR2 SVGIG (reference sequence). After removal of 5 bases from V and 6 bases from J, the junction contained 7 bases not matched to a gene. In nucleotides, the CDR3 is TGTGCCTGGTCCGGGACAGGGTACGATGGCTACACCTTC. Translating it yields CAWSGTGYDGYTF.

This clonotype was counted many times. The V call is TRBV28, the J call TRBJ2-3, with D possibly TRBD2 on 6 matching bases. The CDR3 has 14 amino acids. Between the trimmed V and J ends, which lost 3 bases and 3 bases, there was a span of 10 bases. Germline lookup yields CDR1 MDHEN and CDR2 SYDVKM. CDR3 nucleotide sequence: TGTGCCAGCAGTTTTGGGGGGAAAACAGATACGCAGTATTTT. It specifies CASSFGGKTDTQYF.

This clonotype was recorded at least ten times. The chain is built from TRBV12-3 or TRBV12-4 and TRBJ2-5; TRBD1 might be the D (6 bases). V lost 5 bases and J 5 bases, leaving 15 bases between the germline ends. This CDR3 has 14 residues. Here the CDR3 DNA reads TGTGCCAGCAGTAAACAGGGTTCGTGGGAGACCCAGTACTTC. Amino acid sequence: CASSKQGSWETQYF.

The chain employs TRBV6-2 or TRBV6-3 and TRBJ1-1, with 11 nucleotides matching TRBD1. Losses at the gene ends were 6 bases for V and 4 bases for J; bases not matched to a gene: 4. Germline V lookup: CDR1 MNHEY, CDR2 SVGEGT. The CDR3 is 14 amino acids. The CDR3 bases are TGTGCCAGCAGAGGGACAGGGGGAGGCACTGAAGCTTTCTTT. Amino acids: CASRGTGGGTEAFF.

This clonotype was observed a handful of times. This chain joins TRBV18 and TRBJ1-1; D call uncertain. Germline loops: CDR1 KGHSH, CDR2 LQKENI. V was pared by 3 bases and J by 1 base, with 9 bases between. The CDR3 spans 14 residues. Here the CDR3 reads CASSPSGQNTEAFF. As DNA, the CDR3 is TGTGCCAGCTCACCCTCCGGGCAGAACACTGAAGCTTTCTTT.

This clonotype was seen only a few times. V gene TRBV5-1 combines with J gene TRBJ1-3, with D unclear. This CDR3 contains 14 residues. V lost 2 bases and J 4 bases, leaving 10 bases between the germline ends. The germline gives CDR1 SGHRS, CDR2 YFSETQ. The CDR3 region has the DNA TGCGCCAGCAGCTTTGACTTATCCGGAAACACCATATATTTT. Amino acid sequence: CASSFDLSGNTIYF.

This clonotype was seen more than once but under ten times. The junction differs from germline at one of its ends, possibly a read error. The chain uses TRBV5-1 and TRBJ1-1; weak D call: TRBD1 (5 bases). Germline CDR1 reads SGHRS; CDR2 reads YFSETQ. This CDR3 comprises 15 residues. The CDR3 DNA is TGCGCCAGCAGCTGGAGGGGACTGAGGAACGCTGAAGCTTTCTTT. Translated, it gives CASSWRGLRNAEAFF. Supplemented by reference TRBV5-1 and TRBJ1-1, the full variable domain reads KAGVTQTPRYLIKTRGQQVTLSCSPISGHRSVSWYQQTPGQGLQFLFEYFSETQRNKGNFPGRFSGRQFSNSRSEMNVSTLELGDSALYLCASSWRGLRNAEAFFGQGTRLTVV.

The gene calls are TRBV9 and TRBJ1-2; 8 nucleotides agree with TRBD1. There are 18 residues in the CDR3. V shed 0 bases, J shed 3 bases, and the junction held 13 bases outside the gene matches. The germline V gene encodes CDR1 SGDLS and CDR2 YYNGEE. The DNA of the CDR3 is TGTGCCAGCAGCGTAGAGTTGACAGGGGTCATCCCCCACTATGGCTACACCTTC. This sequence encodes CASSVELTGVIPHYGYTF.

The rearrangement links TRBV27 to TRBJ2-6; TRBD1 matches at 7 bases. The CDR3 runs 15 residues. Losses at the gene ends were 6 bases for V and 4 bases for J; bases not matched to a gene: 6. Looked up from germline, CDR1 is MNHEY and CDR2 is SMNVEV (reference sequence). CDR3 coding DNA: TGTGCCAGCAGACCCACAGGGGTCGGGGCCAACGTCCTGACTTTC. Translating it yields CASRPTGVGANVLTF.

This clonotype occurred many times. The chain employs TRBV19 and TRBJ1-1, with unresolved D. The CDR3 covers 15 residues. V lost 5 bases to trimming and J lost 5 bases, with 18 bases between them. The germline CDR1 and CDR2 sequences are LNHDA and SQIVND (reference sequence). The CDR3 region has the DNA TGTGCCAGTAGTGCCCGTAGGGAGGTGGCGACTGAAGCTTTCTTT. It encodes CASSARREVATEAFF.

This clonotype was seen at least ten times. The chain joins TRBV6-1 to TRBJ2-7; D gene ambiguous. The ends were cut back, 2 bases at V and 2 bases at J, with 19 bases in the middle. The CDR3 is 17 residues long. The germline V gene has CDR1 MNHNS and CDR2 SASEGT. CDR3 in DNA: TGTGCCAGCAGTGAATATCTGGGTCCTTCAAGGGCCTACGAGCAGTACTTC. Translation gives CASSEYLGPSRAYEQYF.

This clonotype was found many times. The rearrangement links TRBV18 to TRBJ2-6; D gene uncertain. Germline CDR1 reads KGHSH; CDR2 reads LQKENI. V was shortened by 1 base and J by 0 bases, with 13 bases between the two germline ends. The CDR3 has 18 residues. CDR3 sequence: CASSPRYPGYSGANVLTF. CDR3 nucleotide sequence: TGTGCCAGCTCACCACGTTACCCAGGCTACTCTGGGGCCAACGTCCTGACTTTC.

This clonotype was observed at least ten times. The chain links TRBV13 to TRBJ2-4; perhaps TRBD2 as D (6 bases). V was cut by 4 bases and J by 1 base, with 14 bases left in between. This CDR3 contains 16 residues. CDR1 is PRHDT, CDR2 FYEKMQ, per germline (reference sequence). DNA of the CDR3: TGTGCCAGCAGCTCCGATCCAGGGAGGGCCAAAAACATTCAGTACTTC. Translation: CASSSDPGRAKNIQYF.

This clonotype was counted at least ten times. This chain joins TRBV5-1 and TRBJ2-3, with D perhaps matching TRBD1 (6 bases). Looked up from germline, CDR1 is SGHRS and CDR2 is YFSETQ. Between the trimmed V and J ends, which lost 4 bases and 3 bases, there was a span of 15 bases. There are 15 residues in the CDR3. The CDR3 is CASSLGTFETDTQYF. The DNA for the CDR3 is TGCGCCAGCAGCCTCGGGACATTCGAAACAGATACGCAGTATTTT.

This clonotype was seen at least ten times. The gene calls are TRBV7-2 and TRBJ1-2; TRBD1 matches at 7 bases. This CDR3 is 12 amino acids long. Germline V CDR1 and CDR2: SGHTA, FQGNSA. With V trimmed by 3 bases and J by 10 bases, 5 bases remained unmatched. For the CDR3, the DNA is TGTGCCAGCAGCTTGAGGGAGGGGGCCTACACCTTC. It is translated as CASSLREGAYTF.